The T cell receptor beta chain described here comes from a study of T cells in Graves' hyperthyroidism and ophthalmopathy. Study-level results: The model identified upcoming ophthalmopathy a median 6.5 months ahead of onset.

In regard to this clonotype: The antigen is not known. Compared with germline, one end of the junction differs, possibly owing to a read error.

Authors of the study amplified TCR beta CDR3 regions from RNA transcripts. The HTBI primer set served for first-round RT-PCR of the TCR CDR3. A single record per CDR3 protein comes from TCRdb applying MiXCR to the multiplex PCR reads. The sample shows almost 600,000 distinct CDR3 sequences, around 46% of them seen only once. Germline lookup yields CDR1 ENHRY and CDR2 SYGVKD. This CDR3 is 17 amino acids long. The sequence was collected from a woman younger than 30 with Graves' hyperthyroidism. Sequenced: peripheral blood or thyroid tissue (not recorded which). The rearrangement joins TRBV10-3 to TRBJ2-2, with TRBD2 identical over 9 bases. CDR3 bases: TGTGCCATCAGGCATAGGAGTGTAGCGGGAGCGAACAATGAGCAGTTTTTT. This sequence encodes CAIRHRSVAGANNEQFF.